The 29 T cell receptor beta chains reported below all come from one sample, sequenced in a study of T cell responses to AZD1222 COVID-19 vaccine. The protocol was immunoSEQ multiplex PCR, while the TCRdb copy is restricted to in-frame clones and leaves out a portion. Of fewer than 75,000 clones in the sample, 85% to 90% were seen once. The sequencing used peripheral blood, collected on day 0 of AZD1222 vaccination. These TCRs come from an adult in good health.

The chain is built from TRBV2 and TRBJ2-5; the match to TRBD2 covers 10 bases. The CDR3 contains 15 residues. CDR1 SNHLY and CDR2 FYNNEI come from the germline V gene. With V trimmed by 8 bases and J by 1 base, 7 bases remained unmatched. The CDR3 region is CASSSSGGGQETQYF. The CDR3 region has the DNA TGTGCCAGCTCCTCGAGCGGGGGGGGCCAAGAGACCCAGTACTTC.

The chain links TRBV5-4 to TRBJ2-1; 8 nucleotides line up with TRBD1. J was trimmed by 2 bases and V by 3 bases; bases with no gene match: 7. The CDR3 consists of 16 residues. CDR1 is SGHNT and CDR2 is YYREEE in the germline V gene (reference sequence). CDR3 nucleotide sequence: TGTGCCAGCAGCTCACCGGGACAGGACCCCTACAATGAGCAGTTCTTC. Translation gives CASSSPGQDPYNEQFF.

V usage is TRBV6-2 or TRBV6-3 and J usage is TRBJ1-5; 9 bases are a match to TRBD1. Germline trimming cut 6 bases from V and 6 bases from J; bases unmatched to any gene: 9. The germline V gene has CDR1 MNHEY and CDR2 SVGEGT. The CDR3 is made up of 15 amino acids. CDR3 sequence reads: CASSEWGQGGQPQHF. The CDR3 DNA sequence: TGTGCCAGCAGCGAGTGGGGACAGGGAGGTCAGCCCCAGCATTTT.

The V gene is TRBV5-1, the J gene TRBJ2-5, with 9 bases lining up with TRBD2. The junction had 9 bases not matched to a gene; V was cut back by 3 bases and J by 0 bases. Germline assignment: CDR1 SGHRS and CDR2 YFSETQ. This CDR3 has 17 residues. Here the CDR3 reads CASSSPGLAGNQETQYF. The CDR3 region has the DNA TGCGCCAGCAGCTCTCCGGGGCTAGCGGGAAACCAAGAGACCCAGTACTTC.

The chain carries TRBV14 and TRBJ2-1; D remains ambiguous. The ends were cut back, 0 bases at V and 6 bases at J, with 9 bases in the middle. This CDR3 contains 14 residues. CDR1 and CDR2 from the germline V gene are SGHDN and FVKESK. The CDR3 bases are TGTGCCAGCAGCCAAGATTTGGCCTCCAATGAGCAGTTCTTC. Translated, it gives CASSQDLASNEQFF. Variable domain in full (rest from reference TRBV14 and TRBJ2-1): EAGVTQFPSHSVIEKGQTVTLRCDPISGHDNLYWYRRVMGKEIKFLLHFVKESKQDESGMPNNRFLAERTGGTYSTLKVQPAELEDSGVYFCASSQDLASNEQFFGPGTRLTVL.

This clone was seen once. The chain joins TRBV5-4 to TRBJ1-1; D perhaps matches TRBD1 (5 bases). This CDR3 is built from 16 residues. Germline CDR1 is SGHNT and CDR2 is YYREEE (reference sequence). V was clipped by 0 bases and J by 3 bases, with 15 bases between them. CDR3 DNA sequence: TGTGCCAGCAGCTTGGCCACGGGGCTCCCCTACACTGAAGCTTTCTTT. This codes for CASSLATGLPYTEAFF.

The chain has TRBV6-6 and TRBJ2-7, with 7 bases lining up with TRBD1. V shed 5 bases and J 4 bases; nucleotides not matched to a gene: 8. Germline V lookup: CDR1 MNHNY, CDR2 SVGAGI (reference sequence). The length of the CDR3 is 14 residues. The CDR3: CASSPLRDRYEQYF. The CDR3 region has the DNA TGTGCCAGCAGTCCTCTCCGGGACAGATACGAGCAGTACTTC.

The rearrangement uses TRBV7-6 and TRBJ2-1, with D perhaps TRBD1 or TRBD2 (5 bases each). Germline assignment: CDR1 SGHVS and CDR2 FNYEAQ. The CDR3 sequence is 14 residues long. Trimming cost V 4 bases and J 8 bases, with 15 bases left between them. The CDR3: CASSSGPSRDEQFF. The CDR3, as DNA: TGTGCCAGCAGCTCGGGACCATCCCGGGATGAGCAGTTCTTC.

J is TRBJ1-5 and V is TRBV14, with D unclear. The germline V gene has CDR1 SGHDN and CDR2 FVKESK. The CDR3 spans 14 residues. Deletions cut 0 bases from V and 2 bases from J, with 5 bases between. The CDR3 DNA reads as TGTGCCAGCAGCCAAGATGAATGCAATCAGCCCCAGCATTTT. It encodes CASSQDECNQPQHF.

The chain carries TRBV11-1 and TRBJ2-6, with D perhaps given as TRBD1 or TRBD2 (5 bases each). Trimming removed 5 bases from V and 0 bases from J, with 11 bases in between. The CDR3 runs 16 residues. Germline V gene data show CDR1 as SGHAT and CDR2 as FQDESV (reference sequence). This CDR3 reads CASSPGTSSGANVLTF. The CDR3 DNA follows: TGTGCCAGCAGCCCCGGGACGTCCTCTGGGGCCAACGTCCTGACTTTC.

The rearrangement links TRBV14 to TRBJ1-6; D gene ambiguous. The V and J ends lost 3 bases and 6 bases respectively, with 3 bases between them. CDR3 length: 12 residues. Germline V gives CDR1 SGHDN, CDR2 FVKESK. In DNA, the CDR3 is TGTGCCAGCAGCCATCGTAATTCACCCCTCCACTTT. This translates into CASSHRNSPLHF.

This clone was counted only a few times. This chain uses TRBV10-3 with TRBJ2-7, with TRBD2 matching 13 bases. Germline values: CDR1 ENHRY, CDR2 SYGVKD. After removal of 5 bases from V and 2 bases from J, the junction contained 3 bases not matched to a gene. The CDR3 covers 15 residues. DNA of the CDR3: TGTGCCATCAGTTTGACTAGCGGGGGGCCCTACGAGCAGTACTTC. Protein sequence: CAISLTSGGPYEQYF.

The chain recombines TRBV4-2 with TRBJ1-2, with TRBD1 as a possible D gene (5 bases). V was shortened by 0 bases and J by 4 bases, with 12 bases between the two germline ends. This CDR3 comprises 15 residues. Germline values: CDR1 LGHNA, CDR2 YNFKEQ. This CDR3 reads CASSQEDTEAYGYTF. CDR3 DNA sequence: TGTGCCAGCAGCCAAGAGGACACAGAAGCCTATGGCTACACCTTC.

The CDR3 reads CASRRTVPQETQYF. The CDR3 nucleotides are TGTGCCAGCAGAAGGACGGTCCCCCAAGAGACCCAGTACTTC. The rearrangement links TRBV28 to TRBJ2-5, with D unresolved. This CDR3 region has 14 residues. V lost 6 bases to trimming and J lost 1 base, with 12 bases between them. Germline V gene data show CDR1 as MDHEN and CDR2 as SYDVKM.

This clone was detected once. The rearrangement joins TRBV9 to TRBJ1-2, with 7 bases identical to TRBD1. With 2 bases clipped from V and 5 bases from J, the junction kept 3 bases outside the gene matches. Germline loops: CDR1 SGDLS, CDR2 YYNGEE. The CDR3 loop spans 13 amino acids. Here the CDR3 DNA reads TGTGCCAGCAGCGTCGGACAGGAGTATGGCTACACCTTC. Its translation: CASSVGQEYGYTF. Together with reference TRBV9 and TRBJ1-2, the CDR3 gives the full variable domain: DSGVTQTPKHLITATGQRVTLRCSPRSGDLSVYWYQQSLDQGLQFLIQYYNGEERAKGNILERFSAQQFPDLHSELNLSSLELGDSALYFCASSVGQEYGYTFGSGTRLTVV.

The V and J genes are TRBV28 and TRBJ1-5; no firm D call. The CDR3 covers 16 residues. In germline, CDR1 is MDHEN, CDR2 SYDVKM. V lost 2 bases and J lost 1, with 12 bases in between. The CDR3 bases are TGTGCCAGCAGTTTAAGGAGGGAGGTGAGCAATCAGCCCCAGCATTTT. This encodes CASSLRREVSNQPQHF.

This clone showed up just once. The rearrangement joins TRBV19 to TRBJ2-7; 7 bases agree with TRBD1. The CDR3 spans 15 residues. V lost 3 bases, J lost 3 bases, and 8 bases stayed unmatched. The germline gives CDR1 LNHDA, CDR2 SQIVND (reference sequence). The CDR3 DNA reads TGTGCCAGTAGTATGGATGGCAGGGGGTTCTACGAGCAGTACTTC. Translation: CASSMDGRGFYEQYF.

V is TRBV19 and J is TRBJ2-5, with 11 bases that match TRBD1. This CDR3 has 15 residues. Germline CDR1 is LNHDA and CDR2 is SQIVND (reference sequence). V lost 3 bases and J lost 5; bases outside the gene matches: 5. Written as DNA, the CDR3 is TGTGCCAGTAGTATTGGGACAGGGGGAGGGGAGACCCAGTACTTC. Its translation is CASSIGTGGGETQYF. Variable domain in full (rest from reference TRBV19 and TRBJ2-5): DGGITQSPKYLFRKEGQNVTLSCEQNLNHDAMYWYRQDPGQGLRLIYYSQIVNDFQKGDIAEGYSVSREKKESFPLTVTSAQKNPTAFYLCASSIGTGGGETQYFGPGTRLLVL.

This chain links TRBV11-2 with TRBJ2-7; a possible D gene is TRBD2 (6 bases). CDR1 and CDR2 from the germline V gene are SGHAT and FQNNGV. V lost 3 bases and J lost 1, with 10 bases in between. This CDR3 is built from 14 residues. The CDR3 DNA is TGTGCCAGCAGCTTGTGGGGGGTTTCCTACGAGCAGTACTTC. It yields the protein CASSLWGVSYEQYF.

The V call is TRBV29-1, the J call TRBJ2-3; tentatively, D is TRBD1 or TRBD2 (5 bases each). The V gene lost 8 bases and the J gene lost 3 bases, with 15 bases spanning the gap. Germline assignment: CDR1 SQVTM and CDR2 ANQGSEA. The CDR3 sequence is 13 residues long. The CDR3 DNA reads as TGCAGCTCTGGGTCAGGGACGACAGATACGCAGTATTTT. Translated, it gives CSSGSGTTDTQYF.

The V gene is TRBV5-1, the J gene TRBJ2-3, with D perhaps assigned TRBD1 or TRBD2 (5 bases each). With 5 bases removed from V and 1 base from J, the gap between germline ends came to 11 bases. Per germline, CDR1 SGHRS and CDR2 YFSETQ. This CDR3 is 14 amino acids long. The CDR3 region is CASSGQGRTDTQYF. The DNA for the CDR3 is TGCGCCAGCAGTGGGCAGGGACGCACAGATACGCAGTATTTT.

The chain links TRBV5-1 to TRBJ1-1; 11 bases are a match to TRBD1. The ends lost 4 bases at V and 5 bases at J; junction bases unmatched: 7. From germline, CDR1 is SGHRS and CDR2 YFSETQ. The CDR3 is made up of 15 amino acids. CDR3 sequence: CASSLGDRGRTEAFF. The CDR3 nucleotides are TGCGCCAGCAGCCTAGGGGACAGGGGGAGGACTGAAGCTTTCTTT.

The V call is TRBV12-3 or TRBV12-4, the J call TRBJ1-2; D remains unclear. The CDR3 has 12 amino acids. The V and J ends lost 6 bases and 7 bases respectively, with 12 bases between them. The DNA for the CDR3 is TGTGCCAGCAGCCGAACCCAGCTTGGCTACACCTTC. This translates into CASSRTQLGYTF.

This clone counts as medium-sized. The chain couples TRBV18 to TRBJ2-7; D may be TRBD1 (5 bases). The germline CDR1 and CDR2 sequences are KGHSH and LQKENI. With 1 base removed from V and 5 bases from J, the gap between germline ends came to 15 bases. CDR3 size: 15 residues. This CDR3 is CASSPLPRATNEQYF. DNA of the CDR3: TGTGCCAGCTCACCACTCCCCAGGGCGACGAACGAGCAGTACTTC.

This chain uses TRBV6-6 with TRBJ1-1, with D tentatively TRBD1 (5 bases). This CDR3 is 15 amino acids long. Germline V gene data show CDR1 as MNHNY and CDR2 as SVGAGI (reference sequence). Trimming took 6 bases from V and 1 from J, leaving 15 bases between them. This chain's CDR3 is CASSDGAAGNTEAFF. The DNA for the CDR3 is TGTGCCAGCAGCGATGGGGCAGCGGGGAACACTGAAGCTTTCTTT.

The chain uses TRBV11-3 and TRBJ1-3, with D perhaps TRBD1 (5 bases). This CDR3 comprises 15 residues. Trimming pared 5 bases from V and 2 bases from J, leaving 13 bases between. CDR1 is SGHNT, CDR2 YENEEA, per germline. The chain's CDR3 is CASSPSQGPGNTIYF. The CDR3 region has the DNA TGTGCCAGCAGCCCAAGTCAGGGACCTGGAAACACCATATATTTT.

As DNA, the CDR3 is TGTGCCAGCAGCCAAGGGGACAGAAAACCGGAAAAACTGTTTTTT. Protein: CASSQGDRKPEKLFF. This chain joins TRBV3-1 (or the pseudogene TRBV3-2) and TRBJ1-4; 7 bases line up with TRBD1. The CDR3 contains 15 residues. The V gene end was trimmed by 1 base and the J gene end by 8 bases; junction bases not matched to a gene: 7. Germline V gene lookup returns CDR1 LGHDT and CDR2 YNNKEL (reference sequence).

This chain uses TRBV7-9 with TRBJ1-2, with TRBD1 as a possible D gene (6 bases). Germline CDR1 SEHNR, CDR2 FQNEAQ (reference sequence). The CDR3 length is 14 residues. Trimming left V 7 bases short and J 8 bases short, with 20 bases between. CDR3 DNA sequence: TGTGCCAGCACCCTCGCGGGGGGGGCGCAAGGCTACACCTTC. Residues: CASTLAGGAQGYTF.

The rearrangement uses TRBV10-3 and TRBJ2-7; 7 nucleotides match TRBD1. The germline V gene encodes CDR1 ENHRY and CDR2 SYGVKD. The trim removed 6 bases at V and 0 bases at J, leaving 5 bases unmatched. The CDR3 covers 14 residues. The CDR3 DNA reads TGTGCCATCAGCCCCCGACAGGGCTCCTACGAGCAGTACTTC. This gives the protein CAISPRQGSYEQYF.